A single sample gave rise to the 28 T cell receptor beta chains below, sequenced in a study of blood T cell repertoires in COVID-19. Method: immunoSEQ multiplex PCR; TCRdb's copy keeps in-frame clones and lacks some. This sample has about 380,000 clones, with more than 85% found just once. Sequencing was carried out using PBMCs or T cells enriched from blood (not recorded which). Receptors were obtained from a woman younger than 45 who had recovered from COVID-19.

This clone appeared once. This chain links TRBV27 with TRBJ2-7; tentative D call: TRBD1 (5 bases). Trimming took 7 bases from V and 8 from J, leaving 12 bases between them. Germline CDR1 reads MNHEY; CDR2 reads SMNVEV (reference sequence). This CDR3 contains 11 residues. The CDR3 bases are TGTGCCAGCACGCAGGGTCGCAAGCAGTACTTC. Its translation: CASTQGRKQYF.

This clone was found a few times. CDR3 sequence (DNA): TGCGCCAGCAGCCAAGAGGTTAGCGGGGCGGTCCATGAGCAGTTCTTC. The encoded protein is CASSQEVSGAVHEQFF. V is TRBV4-1 and J is TRBJ2-1, with 8 bases fitting TRBD2. The CDR3 runs to 16 residues. From germline, CDR1 is MGHRA and CDR2 YSYEKL. The trim removed 0 bases at V and 8 bases at J, leaving 9 bases unmatched.

This sequence joins TRBV6-5 and TRBJ1-2; D is undetermined. Germline V gene data show CDR1 as MNHEY and CDR2 as SVGAGI. V was shortened by 3 bases and J by 4 bases, with 15 bases between the two germline ends. CDR3 size: 15 residues. In DNA, the CDR3 is TGTGCCAGCAGTTATTCGACTATCGCACCCTATGGCTACACCTTC. Protein sequence: CASSYSTIAPYGYTF.

Remarks on this clone: Additional DNA sequences in this sample encode the identical CDR3. The CDR3 reads CASSPGTGGNTIYF. The CDR3 nucleotides are TGTGCCAGCTCACCAGGGACAGGGGGAAACACCATATATTTT. The genes are TRBV18 and TRBJ1-3, with 9 bases fitting TRBD1. The CDR3 runs to 14 residues. Germline V gene data show CDR1 as KGHSH and CDR2 as LQKENI. The J segment lost 4 bases and the V segment lost 2 bases, leaving 0 bases of the junction unmatched.

This rearrangement joins TRBV10-3 to TRBJ1-1; D gene unclear. Germline loops: CDR1 ENHRY, CDR2 SYGVKD. This CDR3 has 13 residues. Trimming stripped 10 bases from V and 2 bases from J, with 14 bases between. CDR3 sequence (DNA): TGTGCCACATCCGGAGGAGGCAACACTGAAGCTTTCTTT. It encodes CATSGGGNTEAFF.

This chain uses TRBV6-5 with TRBJ1-2, with TRBD1 matching 7 bases. Per germline, CDR1 MNHEY and CDR2 SVGAGI. The CDR3 sequence is 14 residues long. The trim removed 6 bases at V and 7 bases at J, leaving 11 bases unmatched. CDR3 sequence: CASREGDSSSGYTF. CDR3 DNA: TGTGCCAGCAGGGAGGGGGACAGTTCTTCTGGCTACACCTTC.

V usage is TRBV15 and J usage is TRBJ1-3, with D possibly being TRBD1 (5 bases). This CDR3 comprises 14 residues. Germline loops: CDR1 LNHNV, CDR2 YYDKDF (reference sequence). Between the trimmed V and J ends, which lost 6 bases and 4 bases, there was a span of 13 bases. CDR3 amino acids: CATSFTAGGNTIYF. The DNA for the CDR3 is TGTGCCACCAGTTTTACGGCAGGGGGAAACACCATATATTTT.

The chain is built from TRBV14 and TRBJ2-1, with a tentative D call TRBD1 (7 bases). The CDR3 extends over 20 amino acids. The V end was cut by 4 bases, the J end by 6 bases, with 31 bases between. Germline V lookup: CDR1 SGHDN, CDR2 FVKESK. The CDR3 DNA reads as TGTGCCAGCAGCCTCAACACAGGGGCACGCAGGAGGGCGGCAATCAATGAGCAGTTCTTC. This codes for CASSLNTGARRRAAINEQFF.

The chain is built from TRBV12-1 and TRBJ1-5; the table's D gene call, TRBD1, was not cross checked with the DNA. TRBV12-1 is recorded as a pseudogene. This CDR3 region has 14 residues. The CDR3 protein is CASSTGTDNQPQHF. For the CDR3, the DNA is TGTGCCAGCAGCACCGGGACAGACAATCAGCCCCAGCATTTT.

Here the CDR3 reads CASSQGAGGEYYEQYF. CDR3 coding DNA: TGCGCCAGCAGCCAAGGAGCGGGAGGCGAATATTACGAGCAGTACTTC. This chain uses TRBV4-1 with TRBJ2-7; 9 nucleotides agree with TRBD2. The germline gives CDR1 MGHRA, CDR2 YSYEKL. The V segment lost 1 base and the J segment 4 bases; nucleotides outside the gene matches: 8. The CDR3 length is 16 residues.

The V and J genes are TRBV27 and TRBJ1-5, with D unclear. Germline V gives CDR1 MNHEY, CDR2 SMNVEV (reference sequence). Trimming took 4 bases from V and 5 from J, leaving 9 bases between them. This CDR3 contains 13 residues. The CDR3 reads CASSWSRDQPQHF. DNA for the CDR3: TGTGCCAGCAGTTGGTCCCGGGATCAGCCCCAGCATTTT.

J is TRBJ1-1 and V is TRBV9; TRBD1 agrees at 8 bases. CDR1 and CDR2 (germline): SGDLS, YYNGEE. Losses at the gene ends were 0 bases for V and 0 bases for J; bases not matched to a gene: 4. This CDR3 region has 16 residues. CDR3 loop: CASSVGQGIMNTEAFF. The CDR3 DNA is TGTGCCAGCAGCGTAGGACAGGGGATCATGAACACTGAAGCTTTCTTT.

This chain links TRBV19 with TRBJ2-1; TRBD2 agrees at 11 bases. CDR3 length: 15 residues. Germline trimming cut 3 bases from V and 6 bases from J; bases unmatched to any gene: 4. The germline V gene encodes CDR1 LNHDA and CDR2 SQIVND (reference sequence). CDR3 coding DNA: TGTGCCAGTAGTATTGGTAGCGGGAGGGCCAATGAGCAGTTCTTC. Translating gives CASSIGSGRANEQFF.

The gene calls are TRBV7-9 and TRBJ1-1, with a weak D call TRBD1 (6 bases). V was clipped by 5 bases and J by 11 bases, with 18 bases between them. The CDR3 spans 13 residues. Germline V gene data show CDR1 as SEHNR and CDR2 as FQNEAQ (reference sequence). For the CDR3, the DNA is TGTGCCAGCAGCCCCGGGGGGGGCTCGAGTGCTTTCTTT. It is translated as CASSPGGGSSAFF.

The chain joins TRBV6-2 or TRBV6-3 to TRBJ1-2; D ambiguous. This CDR3 region has 13 residues. V was shortened by 2 bases and J by 6 bases, with 10 bases between the two germline ends. CDR1 MNHEY and CDR2 SVGEGT come from the germline V gene. The CDR3 spells CASSYRGGHGYTF. The CDR3 nucleotides are TGTGCCAGCAGTTACCGTGGCGGTCATGGCTACACCTTC.

This chain joins TRBV15 and TRBJ2-5, with D possibly matching TRBD1 (7 bases). CDR1 is LNHNV, CDR2 YYDKDF, per germline (reference sequence). There are 13 residues in the CDR3. V was shortened by 1 base and J by 8 bases, with 11 bases between the two germline ends. CDR3 loop: CATSRGQGGTQYF. The CDR3 DNA follows: TGTGCCACCAGCAGAGGGCAGGGGGGCACCCAGTACTTC. Complete variable domain (other parts from reference TRBV15 and TRBJ2-5): DAMVIQNPRYQVTQFGKPVTLSCSQTLNHNVMYWYQQKSSQAPKLLFHYYDKDFNNEADTPDNFQSRRPNTSFCFLDIRSPGLGDTAMYLCATSRGQGGTQYFGPGTRLLVL.

The genes are TRBV5-1 and TRBJ1-1; 7 nucleotides line up with TRBD1. The CDR3 contains 14 residues. From germline, CDR1 is SGHRS and CDR2 YFSETQ. V lost 4 bases and J lost 4; bases outside the gene matches: 7. The CDR3 reads CASSQTGSTTEAFF. CDR3 DNA sequence: TGCGCCAGCAGCCAGACAGGGTCGACCACTGAAGCTTTCTTT.

The V call is TRBV7-8, the J call TRBJ2-1; D not resolved. V lost 0 bases, J lost 8 bases, and 8 bases lay in between. CDR1 is SGHVS and CDR2 is FQNEAQ in the germline V gene. The length of the CDR3 is 13 residues. CDR3 residues: CASSLAARYEQFF. The CDR3 DNA sequence: TGTGCCAGCAGCTTAGCGGCCAGATATGAGCAGTTCTTC.

The V call is TRBV7-9, the J call TRBJ2-1; 11 bases map to TRBD2. The germline V gene encodes CDR1 SEHNR and CDR2 FQNEAQ (reference sequence). The CDR3 runs 16 residues. V gave up 3 bases and J gave up 1 base; unmatched junction bases: 2. The CDR3 DNA is TGTGCCAGCAGCTTTAGACTAGCGGGATCCTACAATGAGCAGTTCTTC. It yields the protein CASSFRLAGSYNEQFF.

Only one count was recorded for this clone. This chain connects TRBV10-1 to TRBJ2-1; D gene uncertain. Trimming pared 6 bases from V and 4 bases from J, leaving 19 bases between. The CDR3 is 16 residues long. Per germline, CDR1 WNHNN and CDR2 SYGVQD (reference sequence). The CDR3 reads CASSVLRAVSYNEQFF. The CDR3 DNA follows: TGCGCCAGCAGCGTCCTTCGCGCGGTTTCTTACAATGAGCAGTTCTTC.

The V and J genes are TRBV27 and TRBJ1-2; TRBD1 aligns across 9 bases. The CDR3 sequence is 12 residues long. V gave up 5 bases and J gave up 8 bases; unmatched junction bases: 3. In germline, CDR1 is MNHEY, CDR2 SMNVEV (reference sequence). Here the CDR3 DNA reads TGTGCCAGCAGTCCGACAGGGGGAGGCTACACCTTC. Its protein product is CASSPTGGGYTF.

This chain connects TRBV4-2 to TRBJ1-4; 7 bases match TRBD1. CDR3 length: 15 amino acids. The junction had 2 bases not matched to a gene; V was cut back by 4 bases and J by 0 bases. Germline V gives CDR1 LGHNA, CDR2 YNFKEQ. The CDR3 DNA reads as TGTGCCAGCAGCCGGCAGGGGGCAACTAATGAAAAACTGTTTTTT. Amino acids: CASSRQGATNEKLFF.

The chain joins TRBV27 to TRBJ2-2; TRBD1 might be the D (5 bases). CDR3 length equals 15 residues. The V gene's germline CDR1 is MNHEY and CDR2 SMNVEV (reference sequence). The V end lost 7 bases, the J end lost 2 bases, and 14 bases lay between the germline ends. The CDR3 protein is CASKAKTVNTGELFF. The CDR3 DNA is TGTGCCAGCAAGGCGAAGACAGTTAACACCGGGGAGCTGTTTTTT.

Remarks on this clone: This is likely a read error, given that the CDR3 carries no conserved phenylalanine or tryptophan at its end. The limits of the CDR3 on the DNA are not certain, so only TCRdb's listed CDR3 is given. The rearrangement links TRBV5-3 to TRBJ1-1; TRBD1, the D gene given by the table, was not confirmed from the DNA. TRBV5-3 is flagged as an ORF with uncertain function. The CDR3 region is 14 residues in length, termini included. The CDR3 sequence is CARSSRRDRGIGLV.

On this clone itself: This same CDR3 is encoded by further DNA sequences in the sample. The chain recombines TRBV5-1 with TRBJ2-3, with D unclear. The CDR3 length is 12 residues. Germline assignment: CDR1 SGHRS and CDR2 YFSETQ. Between the trimmed V and J ends, which lost 4 bases and 5 bases, there was a span of 8 bases. CDR3 DNA sequence: TGCGCCAGCAGCCCGTCCGGAGATACGCAGTATTTT. It translates to CASSPSGDTQYF.

This chain joins TRBV14 and TRBJ2-7; D is possibly TRBD1 (6 bases). Per germline, CDR1 SGHDN and CDR2 FVKESK. The CDR3 sequence is 14 residues long. V was pared by 2 bases and J by 7 bases, with 15 bases between. DNA of the CDR3: TGTGCCAGCAGCCAATGGCAGGGGTTAGAAGAGCAGTACTTC. The encoded protein is CASSQWQGLEEQYF.

This chain uses TRBV6-6 with TRBJ1-2, with a possible D match to TRBD1 (5 bases). Germline V CDR1 and CDR2: MNHNY, SVGAGI (reference sequence). Trimming took off 7 bases at V and 7 bases at J, with 16 bases between the two ends. CDR3 length: 13 residues. CDR3 DNA: TGTGCCAGCACCCCAGGAGGGGCACGTGGCTACACCTTC. Residues: CASTPGGARGYTF.

The table lists this clone with a count of one. The genes are TRBV20-1 and TRBJ2-5; D tentatively reads TRBD1 or TRBD2 (5 bases each). V was cut by 3 bases and J by 13 bases, with 15 bases left in between. The CDR3 length is 11 residues. In germline, CDR1 is DFQATT, CDR2 SNEGSKA (reference sequence). The CDR3 sequence: CSASGGASMYF. DNA of the CDR3: TGCAGTGCTAGTGGGGGAGCCTCCATGTACTTC.